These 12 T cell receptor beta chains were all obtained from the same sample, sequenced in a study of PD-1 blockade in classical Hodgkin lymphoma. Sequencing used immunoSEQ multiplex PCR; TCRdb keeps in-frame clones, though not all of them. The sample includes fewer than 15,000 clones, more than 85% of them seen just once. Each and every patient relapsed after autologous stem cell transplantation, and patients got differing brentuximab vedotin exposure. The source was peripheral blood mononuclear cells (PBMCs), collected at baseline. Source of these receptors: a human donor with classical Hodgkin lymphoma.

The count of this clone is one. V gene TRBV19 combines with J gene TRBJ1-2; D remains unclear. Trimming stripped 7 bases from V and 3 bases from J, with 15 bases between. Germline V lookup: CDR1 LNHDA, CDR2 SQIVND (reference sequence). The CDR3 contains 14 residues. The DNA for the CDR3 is TGTGCCAGTACCGTCGGACGGATCGACTATGGCTACACCTTC. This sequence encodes CASTVGRIDYGYTF.

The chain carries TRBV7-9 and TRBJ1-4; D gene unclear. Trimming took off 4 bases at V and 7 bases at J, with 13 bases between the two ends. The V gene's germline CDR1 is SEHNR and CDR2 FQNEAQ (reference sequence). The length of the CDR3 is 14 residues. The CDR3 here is CASSSRYSGEKLFF. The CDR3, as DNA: TGTGCCAGCAGCTCCAGATATAGTGGTGAAAAACTGTTTTTT.

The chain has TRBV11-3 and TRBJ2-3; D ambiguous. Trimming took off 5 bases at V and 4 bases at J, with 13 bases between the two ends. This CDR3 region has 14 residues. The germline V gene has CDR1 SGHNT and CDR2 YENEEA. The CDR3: CASSQSRVADTQYF. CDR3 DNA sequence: TGTGCCAGCAGCCAGTCCCGCGTCGCAGATACGCAGTATTTT.

The CDR3 reads CASSDRQGSQPQHF. The CDR3 DNA sequence: TGCGCCAGCAGTGATCGGCAGGGATCCCAGCCCCAGCATTTT. The chain employs TRBV10-2 and TRBJ1-5; tentatively, D is TRBD1 (5 bases). V lost 3 bases and J lost 7, with 13 bases in between. Per the germline V gene, CDR1 is WSHSY and CDR2 is SAAADI. The CDR3 is made up of 14 amino acids.

The CDR3 loop reads CASSLEGAYGYTF. The CDR3 DNA reads TGTGCCAGCAGCTTGGAAGGGGCATATGGCTACACCTTC. The rearrangement links TRBV5-6 to TRBJ1-2; D is possibly TRBD1 (5 bases). Per the germline V gene, CDR1 is SGHDT and CDR2 is YYEEEE. Trimming pared 0 bases from V and 5 bases from J, leaving 8 bases between. This CDR3 has 13 residues.

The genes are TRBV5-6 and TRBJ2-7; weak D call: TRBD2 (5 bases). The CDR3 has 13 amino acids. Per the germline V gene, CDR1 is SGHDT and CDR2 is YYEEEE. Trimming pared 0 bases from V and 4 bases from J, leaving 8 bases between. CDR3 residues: CASSLGSGYEQYF. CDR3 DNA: TGTGCCAGCAGCTTGGGTTCGGGATACGAGCAGTACTTC. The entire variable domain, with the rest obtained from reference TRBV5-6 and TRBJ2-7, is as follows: DAGVTQSPTHLIKTRGQQVTLRCSPKSGHDTVSWYQQALGQGPQFIFQYYEEEERQRGNFPDRFSGHQFPNYSSELNVNALLLGDSALYLCASSLGSGYEQYFGPGTRLTVT.

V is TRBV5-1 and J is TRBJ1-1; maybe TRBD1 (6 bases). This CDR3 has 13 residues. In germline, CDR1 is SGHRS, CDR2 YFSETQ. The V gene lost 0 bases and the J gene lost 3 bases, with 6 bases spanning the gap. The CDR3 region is CASSLAGDTEAFF. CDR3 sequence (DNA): TGCGCCAGCAGCTTGGCAGGGGACACTGAAGCTTTCTTT.

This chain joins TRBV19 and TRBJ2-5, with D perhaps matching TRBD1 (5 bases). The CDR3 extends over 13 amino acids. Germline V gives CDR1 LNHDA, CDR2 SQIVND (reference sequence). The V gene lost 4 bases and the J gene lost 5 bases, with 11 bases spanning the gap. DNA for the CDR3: TGTGCCAGTAGTACCAGGGATAGCGAGACCCAGTACTTC. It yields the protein CASSTRDSETQYF.

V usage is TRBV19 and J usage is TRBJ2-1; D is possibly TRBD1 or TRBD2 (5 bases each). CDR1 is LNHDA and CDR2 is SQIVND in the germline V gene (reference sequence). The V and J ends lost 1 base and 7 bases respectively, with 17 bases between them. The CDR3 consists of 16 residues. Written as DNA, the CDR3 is TGTGCCAGTAGTATAGGGGGACCCAAGTTTCCGAATGAGCAGTTCTTC. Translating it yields CASSIGGPKFPNEQFF. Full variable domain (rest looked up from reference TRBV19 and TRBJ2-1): DGGITQSPKYLFRKEGQNVTLSCEQNLNHDAMYWYRQDPGQGLRLIYYSQIVNDFQKGDIAEGYSVSREKKESFPLTVTSAQKNPTAFYLCASSIGGPKFPNEQFFGPGTRLTVL.

The CDR3 reads CASSLSGGWGEGYTF. CDR3 in DNA: TGTGCCAGCAGCTTGTCCGGGGGCTGGGGGGAAGGCTACACCTTC. This rearrangement joins TRBV5-6 to TRBJ1-2; D perhaps matches TRBD1 (6 bases). V was clipped by 1 base and J by 8 bases, with 18 bases between them. CDR1 and CDR2 (germline): SGHDT, YYEEEE. The CDR3 totals 15 residues.

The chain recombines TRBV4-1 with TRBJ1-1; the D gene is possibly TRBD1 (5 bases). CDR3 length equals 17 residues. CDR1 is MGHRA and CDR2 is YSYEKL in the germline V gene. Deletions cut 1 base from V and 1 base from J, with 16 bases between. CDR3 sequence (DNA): TGCGCCAGCAGCCAAGCCCCGAAAGGGGTCAAGAACACTGAAGCTTTCTTT. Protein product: CASSQAPKGVKNTEAFF.

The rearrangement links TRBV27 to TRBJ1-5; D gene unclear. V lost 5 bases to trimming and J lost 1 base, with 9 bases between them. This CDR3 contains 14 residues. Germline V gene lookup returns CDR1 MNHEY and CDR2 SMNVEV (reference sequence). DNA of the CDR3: TGTGCCAGCAGTCCCCTGGGGAGCAATCAGCCCCAGCATTTT. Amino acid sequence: CASSPLGSNQPQHF.